The 26 T cell receptor beta chains listed next were all sequenced from one sample in a study of blood T cell repertoires in COVID-19. Libraries were prepared by immunoSEQ multiplex PCR; TCRdb keeps only in-frame clonotypes and omits some of them. The repertoire consists of roughly 30,000 clones, with nearly 90% occurring once and the leading ten covering roughly 1.6%. Sequences were obtained from peripheral blood. The source is a man aged 55 to 70 with active COVID-19.

V and J are TRBV12-5 and TRBJ1-4, with TRBD1 as a possible D gene (6 bases). Germline CDR1 reads LGHNT; CDR2 reads FRNRAP. V gave up 6 bases and J gave up 0 bases, with 17 bases separating them. This CDR3 has 17 amino acids. The CDR3 DNA reads TGTGCTAGTGGCCCGATCCCGGGGACAACAACTAATGAAAAACTGTTTTTT. Translation: CASGPIPGTTTNEKLFF. The entire variable domain, with the rest obtained from reference TRBV12-5 and TRBJ1-4, is as follows: DARVTQTPRHKVTEMGQEVTMRCQPILGHNTVFWYRQTMMQGLELLAYFRNRAPLDDSGMPKDRFSAEMPDATLATLKIQPSEPRDSAVYFCASGPIPGTTTNEKLFFGSGTQLSVL.

The V gene is TRBV27, the J gene TRBJ1-4; no clear D. The CDR3 runs to 11 residues. The germline gives CDR1 MNHEY, CDR2 SMNVEV (reference sequence). V lost 7 bases to trimming and J lost 7 bases, with 7 bases between them. The CDR3 DNA follows: TGTGCCAGCACCTCCGTTGAAAAACTGTTTTTT. It translates to CASTSVEKLFF.

The V gene is TRBV2, the J gene TRBJ2-1; TRBD1 is a possible D gene (6 bases). The CDR3 totals 15 residues. CDR1 is SNHLY and CDR2 is FYNNEI in the germline V gene. Trimming took off 6 bases at V and 1 base at J, with 13 bases between the two ends. This CDR3 reads CASRTGTFSYNEQFF. The CDR3 nucleotides are TGTGCCAGCAGAACCGGGACATTTTCCTACAATGAGCAGTTCTTC.

The gene calls are TRBV4-1 and TRBJ2-7; tentative D call: TRBD1 (6 bases). This CDR3 has 14 amino acids. The V end was cut by 0 bases, the J end by 5 bases, with 11 bases between. CDR1 and CDR2 (germline): MGHRA, YSYEKL. DNA of the CDR3: TGCGCCAGCAGCCAAGATACAGGGTCGGACGAGCAGTACTTC. Protein product: CASSQDTGSDEQYF.

The genes are TRBV6-1 and TRBJ2-3; 8 positions agree with TRBD2. Trimming removed 4 bases from V and 1 base from J; junction bases left unmatched: 1. Germline V gene lookup returns CDR1 MNHNS and CDR2 SASEGT. The CDR3 spans 14 residues. The CDR3 nucleotides are TGTGCCAGCAGTGCGCGGGGGGGCACAGATACGCAGTATTTT. Translation: CASSARGGTDTQYF.

The chain has TRBV10-3 and TRBJ2-5, with D perhaps TRBD1 (5 bases). The CDR3 is made up of 14 amino acids. Per germline, CDR1 ENHRY and CDR2 SYGVKD. Trimming pared 1 base from V and 3 bases from J, leaving 9 bases between. The CDR3 sequence: CAISEYKGEETQYF. The CDR3 DNA is TGTGCCATCAGTGAGTACAAAGGGGAAGAGACCCAGTACTTC.

The V gene is TRBV18, the J gene TRBJ1-3; possibly TRBD1 for D (5 bases). Trimming removed 7 bases at V and 2 bases at J, with 15 bases between. The CDR3 consists of 15 residues. The germline V gene has CDR1 KGHSH and CDR2 LQKENI. The CDR3 loop reads CASFIIRGAGNTIYF. The CDR3 DNA follows: TGTGCCAGCTTCATCATCCGGGGGGCTGGAAACACCATATATTTT.

The V gene is TRBV18, the J gene TRBJ2-7; D is perhaps TRBD1 (5 bases). V was cut by 3 bases and J by 5 bases, with 11 bases left in between. CDR3 length: 13 residues. CDR1 and CDR2 (germline): KGHSH, LQKENI. The CDR3 sequence: CASSPSRVNEQYF. As DNA, the CDR3 is TGTGCCAGCTCACCTTCCAGGGTGAACGAGCAGTACTTC.

The chain is built from TRBV21-1 and TRBJ1-2. TRBV21-1 is noted as a pseudogene. The CDR3 has 13 amino acids. CDR3 in DNA: TGTGCCAGCAGCAAAAAGACTGACTATGGCTACACCTTC. Its protein is CASSKKTDYGYTF.

The chain combines TRBV28 with TRBJ2-3, with D perhaps TRBD2 (5 bases). This CDR3 region has 15 residues. Trimming took off 3 bases at V and 0 bases at J, with 10 bases between the two ends. Germline lookup yields CDR1 MDHEN and CDR2 SYDVKM. DNA of the CDR3: TGTGCCAGCAGTTTGAGCGGACCGAGCACAGATACGCAGTATTTT. This encodes CASSLSGPSTDTQYF.

The chain is built from TRBV5-1 and TRBJ2-3; a weak D match, TRBD2 (6 bases). The CDR3 covers 15 residues. Germline V lookup: CDR1 SGHRS, CDR2 YFSETQ. Trimming took off 1 base at V and 3 bases at J, with 12 bases between the two ends. The CDR3 loop reads CASSLRAGPTDTQYF. The CDR3 DNA is TGCGCCAGCAGCTTGCGGGCGGGGCCAACAGATACGCAGTATTTT.

The chain has TRBV13 and TRBJ1-2; D is unresolved. Looked up from germline, CDR1 is PRHDT and CDR2 is FYEKMQ (reference sequence). The CDR3 extends over 13 amino acids. The germline V and J ends were trimmed by 4 bases and 5 bases, with 11 bases remaining between them. The CDR3 sequence is CASSSLGLYGYTF. CDR3 sequence (DNA): TGTGCCAGCAGCTCACTCGGGTTATATGGCTACACCTTC.

The chain carries TRBV6-2 or TRBV6-3 and TRBJ1-2; 7 nucleotides align to TRBD1. Germline CDR1 is MNHEY and CDR2 is SVGEGT. This CDR3 contains 14 residues. V was pared by 2 bases and J by 4 bases, with 4 bases of the junction left unmatched. CDR3: CASSYVSGGYGYTF. As DNA, the CDR3 is TGTGCCAGCAGTTACGTATCAGGGGGCTATGGCTACACCTTC.

This rearrangement joins TRBV27 to TRBJ1-5; D possibly corresponds to TRBD1 (5 bases). Germline CDR1 MNHEY, CDR2 SMNVEV (reference sequence). Trimming left V 6 bases short and J 0 bases short, with 12 bases between. The CDR3 consists of 15 residues. CDR3 nucleotides: TGTGCCAGCAGCGTACAGGCGTATAGCAATCAGCCCCAGCATTTT. It codes for CASSVQAYSNQPQHF.

V usage is TRBV27 and J usage is TRBJ2-1, with no clear D. From germline, CDR1 is MNHEY and CDR2 SMNVEV (reference sequence). V lost 2 bases, J lost 10 bases, and 6 bases lay in between. The CDR3 sequence is 11 residues long. DNA for the CDR3: TGTGCCAGCAGTTTAAGGCGGGAGCAGTTCTTC. It yields the protein CASSLRREQFF.

V usage is TRBV28 and J usage is TRBJ1-4; weak D call: TRBD1 (6 bases). The CDR3 loop spans 14 amino acids. CDR1 is MDHEN, CDR2 SYDVKM, per germline. The germline V and J ends were trimmed by 8 bases and 4 bases, with 14 bases remaining between them. CDR3 protein: CASEGGPFNEKLFF. CDR3 sequence (DNA): TGTGCCAGCGAGGGGGGGCCATTTAATGAAAAACTGTTTTTT.

This chain links TRBV2 with TRBJ2-3; possibly TRBD2 for D (5 bases). Germline CDR1 SNHLY, CDR2 FYNNEI. The CDR3 runs to 16 residues. The ends were cut back, 3 bases at V and 1 base at J, with 14 bases in the middle. In nucleotides, the CDR3 is TGTGCCAGCAGTGAGTTCGGGGTGCGGGGCACAGATACGCAGTATTTT. This gives the protein CASSEFGVRGTDTQYF.

This clone was recorded once. In DNA form, the CDR3 reads TGCGCCAGCAGCCTCGGACAGGGAAACACCATATATTTT. It is translated as CASSLGQGNTIYF. The chain employs TRBV5-1 and TRBJ1-3; tentatively, D is TRBD1 (6 bases). Germline V gene lookup returns CDR1 SGHRS and CDR2 YFSETQ. The CDR3 runs to 13 residues. The V end was cut by 4 bases, the J end by 4 bases, with 9 bases between.

The V and J genes are TRBV27 and TRBJ2-7; TRBD1 is a possible D gene (5 bases). This CDR3 region has 15 residues. Germline V gene data show CDR1 as MNHEY and CDR2 as SMNVEV (reference sequence). The V and J ends lost 5 bases and 3 bases respectively, with 17 bases between them. The CDR3, as DNA: TGTGCCAGCAGTCACGACAGTCTCGCCTACTACGAGCAGTACTTC. Translating gives CASSHDSLAYYEQYF.

The chain links TRBV9 to TRBJ2-1; TRBD1 might be the D (6 bases). V was cut by 0 bases and J by 9 bases, with 16 bases left in between. Per the germline V gene, CDR1 is SGDLS and CDR2 is YYNGEE. This CDR3 is built from 15 residues. The CDR3: CASSVDPLGGSEQFF. The CDR3 nucleotides read TGTGCCAGCAGCGTAGATCCACTAGGGGGTAGTGAGCAGTTCTTC. The full variable domain, its missing parts supplied by reference TRBV9 and TRBJ2-1, is DSGVTQTPKHLITATGQRVTLRCSPRSGDLSVYWYQQSLDQGLQFLIQYYNGEERAKGNILERFSAQQFPDLHSELNLSSLELGDSALYFCASSVDPLGGSEQFFGPGTRLTVL.

This sequence joins TRBV6-4 and TRBJ2-7; 10 bases match TRBD1. Trimming took 9 bases from V and 1 from J; bases not matched to a gene: 18. CDR3 length equals 18 residues. Looked up from germline, CDR1 is MRHNA and CDR2 is SNTAGT. The CDR3, as DNA: TGTGCCAGGAATAACTACTTGCGCCGGGACAGGGGTTCCTACGAGCAGTACTTC. As protein: CARNNYLRRDRGSYEQYF.

This rearrangement joins TRBV9 to TRBJ2-1, with 8 bases matching TRBD1. Trimming removed 1 base from V and 10 bases from J; junction bases left unmatched: 16. There are 17 residues in the CDR3. Germline V lookup: CDR1 SGDLS, CDR2 YYNGEE. The CDR3 coding sequence is TGTGCCAGCAGCGTAAGAGACAGGGGTGCCTCTACAATCGAGCAGTTCTTC. It codes for CASSVRDRGASTIEQFF.

The chain employs TRBV6-1 and TRBJ2-7; a possible D gene is TRBD2 (6 bases). Between the trimmed V and J ends, which lost 3 bases and 0 bases, there was a span of 9 bases. CDR1 is MNHNS and CDR2 is SASEGT in the germline V gene. The CDR3 spans 14 residues. CDR3 nucleotides: TGTGCCAGCAGTGATGGGACTTACTCCTACGAGCAGTACTTC. This translates into CASSDGTYSYEQYF.

V is TRBV24-1 and J is TRBJ2-7; 9 bases line up with TRBD1. The V segment lost 11 bases and the J segment 3 bases; nucleotides outside the gene matches: 16. The germline V gene has CDR1 KGHDR and CDR2 SFDVKD. CDR3 length equals 16 residues. The CDR3 nucleotides are TGTGCCAACCCGGGACAGGGTCCCGTTTTGGGCTACGAGCAGTACTTC. Its protein product is CANPGQGPVLGYEQYF.

In DNA, the CDR3 is TGCAGCGTTTGGACAGGGGGTGCGAGCGGGGAGACCCAGTACTTC. This translates into CSVWTGGASGETQYF. This chain links TRBV29-1 with TRBJ2-5, with 10 bases matching TRBD1. The CDR3 is 15 amino acids. J was trimmed by 5 bases and V by 5 bases; bases with no gene match: 11. CDR1 and CDR2 from the germline V gene are SQVTM and ANQGSEA. The entire variable domain, with the rest obtained from reference TRBV29-1 and TRBJ2-5, is as follows: SAVISQKPSRDICQRGTSLTIQCQVDSQVTMMFWYRQQPGQSLTLIATANQGSEATYESGFVIDKFPISRPNLTFSTLTVSNMSPEDSSIYLCSVWTGGASGETQYFGPGTRLLVL.

This chain links TRBV28 with TRBJ2-7, with 7 bases matching TRBD1. This CDR3 has 15 amino acids. Looked up from germline, CDR1 is MDHEN and CDR2 is SYDVKM. After removal of 5 bases from V and 3 bases from J, the junction contained 10 bases not matched to a gene. DNA of the CDR3: TGTGCCAGCAGTCCATACGGGACAGTAAACTACGAGCAGTACTTC. It codes for CASSPYGTVNYEQYF. The variable domain in full, completed from reference TRBV28 and TRBJ2-7, reads DVKVTQSSRYLVKRTGEKVFLECVQDMDHENMFWYRQDPGLGLRLIYFSYDVKMKEKGDIPEGYSVSREKKERFSLILESASTNQTSMYLCASSPYGTVNYEQYFGPGTRLTVT.